Below, 26 T cell receptor beta chains from the same sample are listed, as sequenced in a study of T-cell memory formation after mild COVID-19. TCRdb re-called the 5' RACE reads with MiXCR, one entry per CDR3 protein. Counted here are approximately 290,000 distinct CDR3 sequences, roughly 8.2% occurring once; the ten biggest clones make up 20% to 25%. The source material was PBMCs or a T cell subset sorted from them (not recorded which). The receptors derive from a man between 18 and 35 years old who had mild COVID-19 (a few samples of this study predate the infection). Cell type and time point are not known.

The DNA of the CDR3 is TGCGCCAGCAGCTTGGCCATCGGGGGGGCTGCTGGGGCCAACGTCCTGACTTTC. It is translated as CASSLAIGGAAGANVLTF. V and J are TRBV5-1 and TRBJ2-6; 8 positions match TRBD2. Germline V gene sequence: CDR1 SGHRS, CDR2 YFSETQ. Germline trimming cut 0 bases from V and 2 bases from J; bases unmatched to any gene: 7. CDR3 length: 18 amino acids.

This clonotype has a handful of counts. This sequence joins TRBV20-1 and TRBJ1-1, with D maybe TRBD1 (5 bases). V lost 0 bases to trimming and J lost 4 bases, with 9 bases between them. CDR1 and CDR2 (germline): DFQATT, SNEGSKA (reference sequence). This CDR3 is 13 amino acids long. CDR3: CSARDFRATEAFF. Here the CDR3 DNA reads TGCAGTGCTAGAGATTTCAGGGCCACTGAAGCTTTCTTT.

The chain uses TRBV7-2 and TRBJ2-5, with TRBD2 matching over 10 bases. This CDR3 is 15 amino acids long. With V trimmed by 2 bases and J by 5 bases, 5 bases remained unmatched. Germline V gives CDR1 SGHTA, CDR2 FQGNSA. The CDR3 here is CASSLLLAGRETQYF. CDR3 nucleotides: TGTGCCAGCAGCTTACTACTAGCGGGGAGGGAGACCCAGTACTTC.

The chain recombines TRBV5-1 with TRBJ2-3; unclear D gene. Trimming pared 1 base from V and 6 bases from J, leaving 18 bases between. The CDR3 has 16 amino acids. From germline, CDR1 is SGHRS and CDR2 YFSETQ. CDR3 in amino acids: CASSLLGLGFGDTQYF. For the CDR3, the DNA is TGCGCCAGCAGCTTGCTCGGCCTGGGGTTTGGTGATACGCAGTATTTT.

The rearrangement joins TRBV20-1 to TRBJ2-3; the match to TRBD1 covers 10 bases. V shed 6 bases and J 5 bases; nucleotides not matched to a gene: 11. Germline CDR1 reads DFQATT; CDR2 reads SNEGSKA (reference sequence). This CDR3 is built from 15 residues. Here the CDR3 reads CSARALTGGKDTQYF. CDR3 bases: TGCAGTGCCCGAGCCCTGACAGGGGGCAAAGATACGCAGTATTTT.

This clonotype has ten or more counts. The chain has TRBV5-6 and TRBJ1-5, with 7 bases matching TRBD1. The CDR3 length is 16 residues. Germline V gene sequence: CDR1 SGHDT, CDR2 YYEEEE. J was trimmed by 3 bases and V by 0 bases; bases with no gene match: 6. This CDR3 reads CASSLGGTGVNQPQHF. The CDR3 nucleotides are TGTGCCAGCAGCTTGGGAGGAACAGGGGTCAATCAGCCCCAGCATTTT.

This chain connects TRBV24-1 to TRBJ2-4, with no clear D. This CDR3 comprises 14 residues. The V gene's germline CDR1 is KGHDR and CDR2 SFDVKD. Trimming cost V 0 bases and J 1 base, with 3 bases left between them. CDR3 sequence: CATSDLKAKNIQYF. The CDR3 nucleotides read TGTGCCACCAGTGATTTGAAGGCCAAAAACATTCAGTACTTC.

This clonotype was seen ten or more times. The chain is built from TRBV7-6 and TRBJ2-2; TRBD1 aligns across 10 bases. V trimming: 3 bases; J trimming: 5 bases; junction bases outside the gene matches: 6. The CDR3 covers 16 residues. Looked up from germline, CDR1 is SGHVS and CDR2 is FNYEAQ. This CDR3 is CASSFGTGDATGELFF. CDR3 in DNA: TGTGCCAGCAGCTTCGGGACAGGGGATGCAACCGGGGAGCTGTTTTTT.

The rearrangement links TRBV5-1 to TRBJ2-1; D gene uncertain. Trimming left V 0 bases short and J 5 bases short, with 9 bases between. The CDR3 runs to 14 residues. Germline loops: CDR1 SGHRS, CDR2 YFSETQ. CDR3 sequence: CASSLDFQNNEQFF. CDR3 sequence (DNA): TGCGCCAGCAGCTTGGACTTTCAAAACAATGAGCAGTTCTTC.

The table lists this clonotype with a few counts. V gene TRBV6-2 or TRBV6-3 combines with J gene TRBJ2-1; the match to TRBD2 covers 8 bases. V lost 7 bases and J lost 8; bases outside the gene matches: 7. Germline V gene data show CDR1 as MNHEY and CDR2 as SVGEGT. The CDR3 has 13 residues. DNA for the CDR3: TGTGCCAGCACCGGGGGGGCCGGGTATGAGCAGTTCTTC. This sequence encodes CASTGGAGYEQFF.

This clonotype appeared a few times. This rearrangement joins TRBV20-1 to TRBJ2-7; 8 positions agree with TRBD1. The CDR3 runs to 10 residues. V lost 4 bases and J lost 11; bases outside the gene matches: 4. In germline, CDR1 is DFQATT, CDR2 SNEGSKA (reference sequence). The CDR3 region is CSAKGTGEYV. As DNA, the CDR3 is TGCAGTGCTAAAGGGACAGGAGAGTACGTC.

The chain links TRBV9 to TRBJ2-1, with D maybe TRBD2 (5 bases). Trimming cost V 3 bases and J 1 base, with 11 bases left between them. This CDR3 is 15 amino acids long. The germline CDR1 and CDR2 sequences are SGDLS and YYNGEE. The CDR3 loop reads CASSATGISYNEQFF. For the CDR3, the DNA is TGTGCCAGCAGCGCCACGGGGATTTCCTACAATGAGCAGTTCTTC.

This chain links TRBV7-9 with TRBJ1-1; D uncertain. The CDR3 spans 16 residues. Germline CDR1 reads SEHNR; CDR2 reads FQNEAQ (reference sequence). V was clipped by 1 base and J by 2 bases, with 14 bases between them. CDR3 DNA sequence: TGTGCCAGCAGCTTAGAACGGACCATTTTCAACACTGAAGCTTTCTTT. It is translated as CASSLERTIFNTEAFF.

This chain connects TRBV7-9 to TRBJ2-3, with 8 bases matching TRBD2. The germline V gene has CDR1 SEHNR and CDR2 FQNEAQ (reference sequence). V lost 1 base, J lost 1 base, and 10 bases stayed unmatched. This CDR3 is built from 18 residues. The CDR3 DNA is TGTGCCAGCAGCTTAGTGGGCGGGGGGACCGATCGCACAGATACGCAGTATTTT. Translation gives CASSLVGGGTDRTDTQYF.

The chain links TRBV19 to TRBJ2-3, with D tentatively TRBD1 or TRBD2 (5 bases each). The CDR3 covers 15 residues. Between the trimmed V and J ends, which lost 5 bases and 2 bases, there was a span of 14 bases. The V gene's germline CDR1 is LNHDA and CDR2 SQIVND (reference sequence). The chain's CDR3 is CASSSLGTPTDTQYF. The DNA for the CDR3 is TGTGCCAGTAGTTCCCTCGGGACCCCCACAGATACGCAGTATTTT.

This clonotype showed up just a few times. This rearrangement joins TRBV5-6 to TRBJ2-7, with 8 nucleotides matching TRBD1. Germline V gives CDR1 SGHDT, CDR2 YYEEEE. The CDR3 is 12 residues long. The V gene end was trimmed by 3 bases and the J gene end by 9 bases; junction bases not matched to a gene: 5. The CDR3 spells CASSSGQAPQYV. In nucleotides, the CDR3 is TGTGCCAGCAGCTCGGGACAGGCTCCGCAGTACGTC.

This clonotype was recorded many times. V usage is TRBV5-1 and J usage is TRBJ1-6; D may be TRBD1 (6 bases). The CDR3 consists of 14 residues. Germline V gives CDR1 SGHRS, CDR2 YFSETQ. V gave up 5 bases and J gave up 10 bases, with 16 bases separating them. The CDR3 DNA reads as TGCGCCAGCAGACGGACAGCGACTCTGTCACCCCTCCACTTT. It encodes CASRRTATLSPLHF.

This clonotype was recorded many times. This chain links TRBV11-2 with TRBJ2-1; no clear D gene. The germline V and J ends were trimmed by 6 bases and 11 bases, with 11 bases remaining between them. The CDR3 spans 11 residues. Per the germline V gene, CDR1 is SGHAT and CDR2 is FQNNGV. This CDR3 reads CASSFGRQQFF. The CDR3 nucleotides read TGTGCCAGCAGTTTCGGACGTCAGCAGTTCTTC. Based on the CDR3 plus reference TRBV11-2 and TRBJ2-1, the full variable domain is EAGVAQSPRYKIIEKRQSVAFWCNPISGHATLYWYQQILGQGPKLLIQFQNNGVVDDSQLPKDRFSAERLKGVDSTLKIQPAKLEDSAVYLCASSFGRQQFFGPGTRLTVL.

This clonotype came up many times. The chain couples TRBV20-1 to TRBJ1-3, with a possible D match to TRBD1 (5 bases). Trimming shortened V by 4 bases and J by 7 bases, and 14 bases separated the two germline ends. The germline V gene encodes CDR1 DFQATT and CDR2 SNEGSKA (reference sequence). This CDR3 is 13 amino acids long. For the CDR3, the DNA is TGCAGTGCTATCGAGAAGGGGAGGAACACCATATATTTT. Translating it yields CSAIEKGRNTIYF.

Of note for this clonotype: As the CDR3 is not closed by the conserved phenylalanine or tryptophan, this likely results from a read error. The chain has TRBV7-2 and TRBJ1-2, with TRBD1 as a possible D gene (6 bases). V lost 5 bases and J 8 bases, leaving 9 bases between the germline ends. CDR3 length equals 11 residues. The V gene's germline CDR1 is SGHTA and CDR2 FQGNSA. The DNA of the CDR3 is TGTGCCAGCAGCCTAGGGGGGGGCTACACCTTA. It codes for CASSLGGGYTL.

In this sample, this clonotype turned up many times. The chain recombines TRBV12-3 or TRBV12-4 with TRBJ1-1; unclear D gene. The CDR3 extends over 13 amino acids. Trimming pared 5 bases from V and 1 base from J, leaving 8 bases between. CDR3 sequence: CASSKTENTEAFF. As DNA, the CDR3 is TGTGCCAGCAGTAAAACAGAGAACACTGAAGCTTTCTTT.

V usage is TRBV7-9 and J usage is TRBJ2-6, with D perhaps matching TRBD1 (6 bases). Germline CDR1 SEHNR, CDR2 FQNEAQ (reference sequence). The CDR3 covers 16 residues. Between the trimmed V and J ends, which lost 8 bases and 0 bases, there was a span of 14 bases. This CDR3 is CASSGQSSSGANVLTF. CDR3 nucleotide sequence: TGTGCCAGCTCCGGACAGAGCAGCTCTGGGGCCAACGTCCTGACTTTC.

This rearrangement joins TRBV3-1 to TRBJ2-7; D unresolved. The CDR3 sequence is 12 residues long. CDR1 is LGHDT and CDR2 is YNNKEL in the germline V gene (reference sequence). V was cut by 1 base and J by 6 bases, with 7 bases left in between. CDR3 loop: CASSQVDAEQYF. CDR3 DNA: TGTGCCAGCAGCCAAGTTGATGCCGAGCAGTACTTC.

This clonotype was counted between two and nine times. This chain links TRBV3-1 with TRBJ1-5, with unresolved D. V shed 2 bases and J shed 0 bases, with 2 bases lying between them. CDR1 is LGHDT, CDR2 YNNKEL, per germline (reference sequence). The CDR3 runs 13 residues. CDR3: CASSQTSNQPQHF. In nucleotides, the CDR3 is TGTGCCAGCAGCCAAACTAGCAATCAGCCCCAGCATTTT. The full variable domain, its missing parts supplied by reference TRBV3-1 and TRBJ1-5, is DTAVSQTPKYLVTQMGNDKSIKCEQNLGHDTMYWYKQDSKKFLKIMFSYNNKELIINETVPNRFSPKSPDKAHLNLHINSLELGDSAVYFCASSQTSNQPQHFGDGTRLSIL.

The table lists this clonotype with a few counts. The chain links TRBV4-3 to TRBJ2-4; D ambiguous. Trimming shortened V by 5 bases and J by 7 bases, and 15 bases separated the two germline ends. Germline V gives CDR1 LGHNA, CDR2 YSLEER. This CDR3 has 14 amino acids. CDR3: CASSGAKRWNIQYF. CDR3 nucleotide sequence: TGCGCCAGCAGCGGAGCCAAGCGTTGGAACATTCAGTACTTC.

The chain recombines TRBV20-1 with TRBJ2-7; D possibly corresponds to TRBD1 (7 bases). Trimming cost V 6 bases and J 7 bases, with 19 bases left between them. The CDR3 contains 13 residues. Germline-derived CDR1 and CDR2 are DFQATT and SNEGSKA (reference sequence). The DNA for the CDR3 is TGCAGTGCAGGGGGGACAGCTATGCGGGAGCAGTACTTC. It translates to CSAGGTAMREQYF.